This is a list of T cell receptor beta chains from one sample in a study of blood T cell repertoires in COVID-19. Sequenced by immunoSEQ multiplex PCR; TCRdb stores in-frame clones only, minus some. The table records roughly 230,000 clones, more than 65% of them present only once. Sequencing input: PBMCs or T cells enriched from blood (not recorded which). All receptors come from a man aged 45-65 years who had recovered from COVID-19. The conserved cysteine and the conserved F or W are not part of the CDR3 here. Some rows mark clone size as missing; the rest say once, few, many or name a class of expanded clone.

CDR3 protein: ASSATGGLGEQY
J gene: TRBJ2-7
V gene: TRBV19
clone size: .

CDR3 protein: ASSRLAGELTDTQY
J gene: TRBJ2-3
V gene: TRBV19
clone size: .

CDR3 protein: ASSLAQGSSSYEQY
J gene: TRBJ2-7
V gene: TRBV11-2
clone size: .

CDR3 protein: ASSQVDPSTDTQY
J gene: TRBJ2-3
V gene: TRBV5-5
clone size: .

CDR3 protein: ASSLLGIGGSIDTQY
J gene: TRBJ2-3
V gene: TRBV27
clone size: .

CDR3 protein: ATSSGAHQPQH
J gene: TRBJ1-5
V gene: TRBV15
clone size: .

CDR3 protein: ASSPQLAGAYEQY
J gene: TRBJ2-7
V gene: TRBV18
clone size: .

CDR3 protein: SVAGQRHRGAV
J gene: TRBJ2-2
V gene: TRBV29-1
clone size: .

CDR3 protein: ASSSGGSYNSPLH
J gene: TRBJ1-6
V gene: TRBV6-2/TRBV6-3
clone size: .

CDR3 protein: AWSTGGPLNTEAF
J gene: TRBJ1-1
V gene: TRBV30
clone size: .

CDR3 protein: ASSLTGQGSYEQY
J gene: TRBJ2-7
V gene: TRBV5-1
clone size: .

CDR3 protein: AISESSGNQPQH
J gene: TRBJ1-5
V gene: TRBV10-3
clone size: .

CDR3 protein: ASSGGAWYQETQY
J gene: TRBJ2-5
V gene: TRBV2
clone size: .

CDR3 protein: ASSNGQSADTQY
J gene: TRBJ2-3
V gene: TRBV5-4
clone size: .

CDR3 protein: ASSPSLGHFNRNRNQPQH
J gene: TRBJ1-5
V gene: TRBV28
clone size: .

CDR3 protein: AISQGGGAADTQY
J gene: TRBJ2-3
V gene: TRBV10-3
clone size: .

CDR3 protein: ASSAGPTDTQY
J gene: TRBJ2-3
V gene: TRBV11-3
clone size: .

CDR3 protein: ASSQLRDTDSPLH
J gene: TRBJ1-6
V gene: TRBV4-1
clone size: .

CDR3 protein: ASSGGAGGGLGTDTQY
J gene: TRBJ2-3
V gene: TRBV7-2
clone size: .

CDR3 protein: ASSPRKAGTLSTDTQY
J gene: TRBJ2-3
V gene: TRBV11-3
clone size: .

CDR3 protein: ASSKWESGRALNEQY
J gene: TRBJ2-7
V gene: TRBV21-1
clone size: many

CDR3 protein: ASRHSSLRTQY
J gene: TRBJ2-3
V gene: TRBV7-9
clone size: .

CDR3 protein: SAVRGTANTEAF
J gene: TRBJ1-1
V gene: TRBV29-1
clone size: few

CDR3 protein: ASSPPGQGRRDQQY
J gene: TRBJ2-7
V gene: TRBV23-1
clone size: .

CDR3 protein: ASSFAGGALNTEAF
J gene: TRBJ1-1
V gene: TRBV28
clone size: .

CDR3 protein: ASSSNTDTQY
J gene: TRBJ2-3
V gene: TRBV6-5
clone size: .

CDR3 protein: ASSPPGTGNQPQH
J gene: TRBJ1-5
V gene: TRBV11-2
clone size: .

CDR3 protein: ASSLAPSGLVLGCYT
J gene: TRBJ1-2
V gene: TRBV7-4
clone size: .

CDR3 protein: AISELGAGNEAF
J gene: TRBJ1-1
V gene: TRBV10-3
clone size: .

CDR3 protein: ASRTSGVRDTQY
J gene: TRBJ2-3
V gene: TRBV2
clone size: .

CDR3 protein: ASSPLQPNEQF
J gene: TRBJ2-1
V gene: TRBV18
clone size: .

CDR3 protein: ASSRRDRYNYGYT
J gene: TRBJ1-2
V gene: TRBV5-6
clone size: .

CDR3 protein: ASSWAGGPDTQY
J gene: TRBJ2-3
V gene: TRBV6-2/TRBV6-3
clone size: .

CDR3 protein: ASSGGYLSGNTIY
J gene: TRBJ1-3
V gene: TRBV11-3
clone size: few

CDR3 protein: ASLGQGVSGAF
J gene: TRBJ1-1
V gene: TRBV6-5
clone size: .

CDR3 protein: ASSLARLAGVARGEQF
J gene: TRBJ2-1
V gene: TRBV11-1
clone size: few

CDR3 protein: ASSFSFGYT
J gene: TRBJ1-2
V gene: TRBV25-1
clone size: few

CDR3 protein: ASSQGKQAGGYT
J gene: TRBJ1-2
V gene: TRBV4-1
clone size: .

CDR3 protein: ASSFNRGSTGELF
J gene: TRBJ2-2
V gene: TRBV5-1
clone size: .

CDR3 protein: ASSPVAGDNYGYT
J gene: TRBJ1-2
V gene: TRBV18
clone size: .

CDR3 protein: ASSLDRGNNEQF
J gene: TRBJ2-1
V gene: TRBV5-1
clone size: .

CDR3 protein: ASSLVGDEQY
J gene: TRBJ2-7
V gene: TRBV7-8
clone size: .

CDR3 protein: ASSLGQGADTQY
J gene: TRBJ2-3
V gene: TRBV7-3
clone size: .

CDR3 protein: ASSPDRGPYGYT
J gene: TRBJ1-2
V gene: TRBV9
clone size: .

CDR3 protein: ASSTGWAYNEQF
J gene: TRBJ2-1
V gene: TRBV14
clone size: .

CDR3 protein: AWTAVGEQY
J gene: TRBJ2-7
V gene: TRBV30
clone size: .

CDR3 protein: ASGLETGVLYGYT
J gene: TRBJ1-2
V gene: TRBV12-5
clone size: .

CDR3 protein: ASSSWTDSQYSNQPQH
J gene: TRBJ1-5
V gene: TRBV27
clone size: .

CDR3 protein: ASSQGVPSRGYGYT
J gene: TRBJ1-2
V gene: TRBV28
clone size: .

CDR3 protein: ASSEAGDTIY
J gene: TRBJ1-3
V gene: TRBV6-1
clone size: .

CDR3 protein: AISEGTGGAGNTIY
J gene: TRBJ1-3
V gene: TRBV10-3
clone size: few

CDR3 protein: ASSYSIWRTGELF
J gene: TRBJ2-2
V gene: TRBV6-5
clone size: once

CDR3 protein: ATSNGAYEQY
J gene: TRBJ2-7
V gene: TRBV15
clone size: .

CDR3 protein: ASGTGASEKLF
J gene: TRBJ1-4
V gene: TRBV5-5
clone size: .

CDR3 protein: ASSVAPGGSPLH
J gene: TRBJ1-6
V gene: TRBV9
clone size: .

CDR3 protein: ASSEVIAGGYEQY
J gene: TRBJ2-7
V gene: TRBV2
clone size: .

CDR3 protein: ASERTANNEQF
J gene: TRBJ2-1
V gene: TRBV12-3/TRBV12-4
clone size: .

CDR3 protein: ASSISRGDTQY
J gene: TRBJ2-3
V gene: TRBV19
clone size: .

CDR3 protein: ASSPAQGFGRGSAF
J gene: TRBJ1-1
V gene: TRBV18
clone size: .

CDR3 protein: ASSRTGRYEQY
J gene: TRBJ2-7
V gene: TRBV6-5
clone size: .